The entry below gives a single TCR beta chain sequence along with its context. Produced via immunoSEQ multiplex PCR; TCRdb's table is partial and in-frame only. The sample yields about 4,500 clones, roughly 84% seen once. The data belong to a study of hypomethylating agent response in myelodysplastic syndrome. The CDR3 has 17 residues. Trimming left V 4 bases short and J 2 bases short, with 19 bases between. Looked up from germline, CDR1 is SGHRS and CDR2 is YFSETQ. The sequence came from a human donor with myelodysplastic syndrome. The sample was bone marrow, taken before or after starting hypomethylating agent treatment for myelodysplastic syndrome (not recorded which). The rearrangement uses TRBV5-1 and TRBJ2-1; TRBD2 is a possible D gene (6 bases). The CDR3 protein is CASSPGGAASTYNEQFF. DNA of the CDR3: TGCGCCAGCAGCCCAGGAGGGGCGGCCTCCACCTACAATGAGCAGTTCTTC.